The rows below give T cell receptor beta chains drawn from one sample of a study of T cell repertoires in cytomegalovirus infection. TCRdb reprocessed the reads via MiXCR and lists one record per CDR3 protein. The table lists approximately 470,000 distinct CDR3 sequences, about 42% of them singletons, with about 41% in the top ten. Their antigen targets remain unknown. The starting material was cultured PBMCs, obtained from culture after CMV antigen stimulation. These TCRs come from a human donor in good health (CMV status not recorded). Some clones in this sample may be carry-over from other donors' samples. Both conserved end residues are part of each CDR3. A D gene is named only where the DNA matches it firmly. Not every row has a clone size; where given, it reads once, few, many or a size class.

.,TRBJ2-2,.,TRBV5-1,CASSRGWTSNTGELFF,TGCGCCAGCAGCAGGGGCTGGACGTCGAACACCGGGGAGCTGTTTTTT
.,TRBJ1-1,few,TRBV30,CAWSRRTEFTEAFF,TGTGCCTGGAGTAGGCGGACGGAGTTCACTGAAGCTTTCTTT
.,TRBJ1-2,once,TRBV5-4,CASSLMASLGYTF,TGTGCCAGCAGCTTGATGGCAAGTCTTGGCTACACCTTC
TRBD2,TRBJ2-5,many,TRBV7-2,CASSLNGAGVGETQYF,TGTGCCAGCAGCCTCAACGGTGCGGGGGTTGGAGAGACCCAGTACTTC
TRBD2,TRBJ2-1,.,TRBV5-4,CASSLAVGRGANNEQFF,TGTGCCAGCAGCTTGGCGGTTGGGCGGGGGGCGAACAATGAGCAGTTCTTC
TRBD2,TRBJ2-1,.,TRBV10-3,CAISAGTSGGNEQFF,TGTGCCATCAGTGCAGGGACTAGCGGGGGCAATGAGCAGTTCTTC
.,TRBJ1-1,.,TRBV11-2,CASRLGDSEAFF,TGTGCCAGCAGGTTAGGCGACAGTGAAGCTTTCTTT
TRBD1,TRBJ1-6,few,TRBV7-2,CASSLSAGGDSPLHF,TGTGCCAGCAGCTTATCGGCAGGGGGCGATTCACCCCTCCACTTT
.,TRBJ2-5,.,TRBV15,CATSDGGETQYF,TGTGCCACCAGCGACGGGGGAGAGACCCAGTACTTC
.,TRBJ2-1,once,TRBV19,CASNGGHNNEQFF,TGTGCCAGTAATGGGGGGCACAACAATGAGCAGTTCTTC
.,TRBJ2-3,.,TRBV12-3/TRBV12-4,CASTTPQDTQYF,TGTGCCAGCACCACCCCGCAAGATACGCAGTATTTT
TRBD2,TRBJ2-3,.,TRBV5-1,CASSSFLAGGRTDTQYF,TGCGCCAGCAGCTCTTTTCTAGCGGGAGGACGCACAGATACGCAGTATTTT
.,TRBJ2-7,few,TRBV28,CASSHLSLEQYF,TGTGCCAGCAGTCATCTGTCTTTGGAGCAGTACTTC
TRBD1,TRBJ1-2,.,TRBV7-8,CASSPWGRGRGVGNYGYTF,TGTGCCAGCAGCCCCTGGGGCAGGGGGCGAGGGGTCGGAAACTATGGCTACACCTTC
.,TRBJ2-1,.,TRBV2,CASTLIMRNEQFF,TGTGCCAGTACCCTAATAATGAGGAATGAGCAGTTCTTC
TRBD2,TRBJ2-1,few,TRBV12-5,CASGSGGSSGTYNEQFF,TGTGCTAGTGGCTCCGGGGGGAGTAGCGGGACCTACAATGAGCAGTTCTTC
TRBD1,TRBJ2-7,.,TRBV7-9,CASSPDRVSVNEQYF,TGTGCCAGCAGCCCGGACAGGGTTTCAGTCAACGAGCAGTACTTC
.,TRBJ2-1,.,TRBV2,CASSGRKWQDYNEQFF,TGTGCCAGCAGTGGAAGAAAGTGGCAGGACTACAATGAGCAGTTCTTC
.,TRBJ2-7,.,TRBV6-5,CASSVGAVPGTYEQYF,TGTGCCAGCAGTGTGGGGGCGGTGCCAGGGACCTACGAGCAGTACTTC
.,TRBJ2-7,few,TRBV7-4,CASSPVISSYEQYF,TGTGCCAGCAGCCCTGTGATCTCCTCCTACGAGCAGTACTTC
TRBD1,TRBJ2-1,.,TRBV6-1,CASSYSAPRDRYGNEQFF,TGTGCCAGCAGCTACTCTGCTCCTCGGGACAGGTACGGCAATGAGCAGTTCTTC
.,TRBJ2-3,.,TRBV6-1,CASSVALDTQYF,TGTGCCAGCAGCGTCGCGTTGGATACGCAGTATTTT
.,TRBJ2-1,.,TRBV12-3/TRBV12-4,CASSFGAGYNEQFF,TGTGCCAGCAGTTTCGGAGCCGGGTACAATGAGCAGTTCTTC
TRBD2,TRBJ2-1,.,TRBV7-2,CASSLAQVLAGAYEQFF,TGTGCCAGCAGCTTAGCGCAGGTACTAGCGGGAGCCTATGAGCAGTTCTTC
.,TRBJ2-1,few,TRBV7-2,CASSLRLYGYNEQFF,TGTGCCAGCAGCTTACGACTTTACGGTTACAATGAGCAGTTCTTC
.,TRBJ2-1,.,TRBV14,CASSQDGRFNEQFF,TGTGCCAGCAGCCAAGACGGCAGGTTCAATGAGCAGTTCTTC
.,TRBJ1-1,.,TRBV14,CASSPPPYLNTEAFF,TGTGCCAGCAGCCCTCCCCCGTACCTTAACACTGAAGCTTTCTTT